This TCR beta chain was identified during a study of blood T cell repertoires in COVID-19. The CDR3 loop spans 14 amino acids. V was cut by 0 bases and J by 2 bases, with 7 bases left in between. Germline V gives CDR1 ENHRY, CDR2 SYGVKD. Generated by immunoSEQ multiplex PCR, the TCRdb table keeps only in-frame clones and is missing some. The sample has about 110,000 clones, roughly 88% seen once. The source is a woman aged 70 to 79 who had recovered from COVID-19. Sample: peripheral blood. The chain uses TRBV10-3 and TRBJ2-5, with D possibly being TRBD1 (6 bases). The CDR3 DNA follows: TGTGCCATCAGTGAGTCAGGGGGACAAGAGACCCAGTACTTC. Translating gives CAISESGGQETQYF.